Presented here are 16 T cell receptor beta chains from one specimen sequenced in a study of shared clonotypes between healthy human individuals. Assay used: immunoSEQ multiplex PCR; TCRdb lists only in-frame clones, some missing. The sample holds roughly 2.2 million clones; about nine tenths are singletons and the top ten take around 0.38%. Material for sequencing was naive CD4+ T cells from PBMCs. Indicated subset: CD45RA+ positively selected. The receptors here all came from a man aged 18-30 years in good health. Some clones in this sample may be carry-over from other donors' samples.

This chain uses TRBV7-9 with TRBJ2-2, with D possibly TRBD1 on 5 matching bases. The V end was cut by 5 bases, the J end by 1 base, with 14 bases between. CDR3 length: 16 amino acids. Looked up from germline, CDR1 is SEHNR and CDR2 is FQNEAQ (reference sequence). The CDR3 bases are TGTGCCAGCAGCATCATGGGGCAGGGGAACACCGGGGAGCTGTTTTTT. Protein product: CASSIMGQGNTGELFF.

The chain uses TRBV5-1 and TRBJ2-3; TRBD2 matches 12 bases. The CDR3 totals 16 residues. The V gene's germline CDR1 is SGHRS and CDR2 YFSETQ. With 4 bases clipped from V and 2 bases from J, the junction kept 5 bases outside the gene matches. CDR3 residues: CASSRGLAGYTDTQYF. The DNA for the CDR3 is TGCGCCAGCAGCCGTGGACTAGCGGGGTACACAGATACGCAGTATTTT.

The rearrangement links TRBV19 to TRBJ2-3; D remains ambiguous. The V gene lost 3 bases and the J gene lost 4 bases, with 11 bases spanning the gap. Germline V gene lookup returns CDR1 LNHDA and CDR2 SQIVND (reference sequence). This CDR3 contains 14 residues. The DNA of the CDR3 is TGTGCCAGTAGTATGGCTCCCGGACCAGATACGCAGTATTTT. The encoded protein is CASSMAPGPDTQYF.

In regard to this clone: This sample also contains other DNA sequences that code for the same CDR3. The chain combines TRBV5-1 with TRBJ1-1; TRBD1 is a possible D gene (5 bases). CDR1 and CDR2 from the germline V gene are SGHRS and YFSETQ. V was clipped by 6 bases and J by 0 bases, with 12 bases between them. The CDR3 totals 14 residues. The DNA of the CDR3 is TGCGCCAGCACTCCCGACAGAGTGAACACTGAAGCTTTCTTT. Translating it yields CASTPDRVNTEAFF.

This clone showed up just once. The CDR3 nucleotides read TGTGCCAGCAGTCCCGAGGACCTTGGCTATTGGGGGCAGTACTTC. Its translation: CASSPEDLGYWGQYF. The chain uses TRBV28 and TRBJ2-7; no definite D call. V was clipped by 5 bases and J by 9 bases, with 23 bases between them. CDR3 size: 15 residues. Germline values: CDR1 MDHEN, CDR2 SYDVKM.

The V and J genes are TRBV5-1 and TRBJ2-3, with no clear D. Germline V gene lookup returns CDR1 SGHRS and CDR2 YFSETQ. V lost 3 bases and J 2 bases, leaving 4 bases between the germline ends. The CDR3 is 12 amino acids. CDR3 residues: CASSYTTDTQYF. Here the CDR3 DNA reads TGCGCCAGCAGCTATACCACAGATACGCAGTATTTT.

With regard to this clone: Other DNA sequences within the sample encode an identical CDR3. V is TRBV18 and J is TRBJ2-5, with a possible D match to TRBD2 (6 bases). Trimming stripped 0 bases from V and 5 bases from J, with 10 bases between. Germline loops: CDR1 KGHSH, CDR2 LQKENI. CDR3 size: 14 residues. In DNA form, the CDR3 reads TGTGCCAGCTCACCACCCGGGAGTAGGGAGACCCAGTACTTC. It specifies CASSPPGSRETQYF.

This clone was observed a single time. The sample has other DNA sequences that encode this CDR3 too. J is TRBJ2-3 and V is TRBV30; D is undetermined. The CDR3 is 13 residues long. V dropped 0 bases and J dropped 2 bases, with 6 bases sitting between them. The germline V gene has CDR1 GTSNPN and CDR2 SVGIG (reference sequence). CDR3 loop: CAWSVRLTDTQYF. The CDR3 nucleotides are TGTGCCTGGAGTGTGAGACTCACAGATACGCAGTATTTT. The full variable domain, completed using reference TRBV30 and TRBJ2-3, is SQTIHQWPATLVQPVGSPLSLECTVEGTSNPNLYWYRQAAGRGLQLLFYSVGIGQISSEVPQNLSASRPQDRQFILSSKKLLLSDSGFYLCAWSVRLTDTQYFGPGTRLTVL.

This chain connects TRBV7-9 to TRBJ2-5; D not resolved. Trimming took off 5 bases at V and 5 bases at J, with 15 bases between the two ends. CDR3 length: 14 residues. CDR1 SEHNR and CDR2 FQNEAQ come from the germline V gene (reference sequence). The CDR3 DNA follows: TGTGCCAGCAGCATGCACCTACGACGGGAGACCCAGTACTTC. It encodes CASSMHLRRETQYF.

The V and J genes are TRBV5-1 and TRBJ1-4, with unresolved D. Germline CDR1 is SGHRS and CDR2 is YFSETQ. CDR3 length: 13 residues. Between the trimmed V and J ends, which lost 1 base and 5 bases, there was a span of 6 bases. CDR3 nucleotides: TGCGCCAGCAGCTTGTTATCAAATGAAAAACTGTTTTTT. The encoded protein is CASSLLSNEKLFF.

The chain carries TRBV30 and TRBJ1-6; TRBD1 agrees at 8 bases. With 1 base clipped from V and 9 bases from J, the junction kept 8 bases outside the gene matches. The CDR3 is 15 residues long. Per the germline V gene, CDR1 is GTSNPN and CDR2 is SVGIG (reference sequence). This chain's CDR3 is CAWSAGGTGSSPLHF. The DNA of the CDR3 is TGTGCCTGGAGTGCCGGCGGGACAGGTAGTTCACCCCTCCACTTT. The whole variable domain, remainder taken from reference TRBV30 and TRBJ1-6, is SQTIHQWPATLVQPVGSPLSLECTVEGTSNPNLYWYRQAAGRGLQLLFYSVGIGQISSEVPQNLSASRPQDRQFILSSKKLLLSDSGFYLCAWSAGGTGSSPLHFGNGTRLTVT.

J is TRBJ2-2 and V is TRBV18; 12 nucleotides line up with TRBD2. The J segment lost 3 bases and the V segment lost 3 bases, leaving 2 bases of the junction unmatched. The CDR3 covers 16 residues. Germline V gene sequence: CDR1 KGHSH, CDR2 LQKENI. CDR3: CASSPPSGRDTGELFF. CDR3 nucleotide sequence: TGTGCCAGCTCACCCCCTAGCGGGAGGGACACCGGGGAGCTGTTTTTT. The full variable domain, rest sourced from reference TRBV18 and TRBJ2-2, is NAGVMQNPRHLVRRRGQEARLRCSPMKGHSHVYWYRQLPEEGLKFMVYLQKENIIDESGMPKERFSAEFPKEGPSILRIQQVVRGDSAAYFCASSPPSGRDTGELFFGEGSRLTVL.

The chain employs TRBV20-1 and TRBJ1-2, with D possibly being TRBD1 (5 bases). The CDR3 is 10 amino acids. Germline V gene data show CDR1 as DFQATT and CDR2 as SNEGSKA (reference sequence). The germline V and J ends were trimmed by 8 bases and 7 bases, with 11 bases remaining between them. CDR3 sequence (DNA): TGCAGTCCAAACAGGTCTGGCTACACCTTC. Residues: CSPNRSGYTF.

The chain joins TRBV14 to TRBJ1-1; TRBD1 aligns across 8 bases. Unmatched junction bases numbered 7, after V lost 0 bases and J lost 10 bases. Germline V gives CDR1 SGHDN, CDR2 FVKESK. CDR3 size: 14 residues. The CDR3 nucleotides are TGTGCCAGCAGCCAAGAAGGGAGACAGGGGCGAGCTTTCTTT. Its translation is CASSQEGRQGRAFF.

In regard to this clone: Other DNA sequences from this sample encode an identical CDR3 as well. The chain recombines TRBV18 with TRBJ2-3, with 9 bases identical to TRBD1. This CDR3 is built from 15 residues. Unmatched junction bases numbered 7, after V lost 3 bases and J lost 6 bases. The germline V gene encodes CDR1 KGHSH and CDR2 LQKENI. In nucleotides, the CDR3 is TGTGCCAGCTCACCCGGGACAGGGAATGAGGATACGCAGTATTTT. Its protein is CASSPGTGNEDTQYF.

J is TRBJ1-5 and V is TRBV10-3; D not resolved. Trimming left V 3 bases short and J 3 bases short, with 9 bases between. Germline V gene sequence: CDR1 ENHRY, CDR2 SYGVKD. The CDR3 has 14 amino acids. This chain's CDR3 is CAISDGSLNQPQHF. The DNA of the CDR3 is TGTGCCATCAGTGATGGATCCCTCAATCAGCCCCAGCATTTT.